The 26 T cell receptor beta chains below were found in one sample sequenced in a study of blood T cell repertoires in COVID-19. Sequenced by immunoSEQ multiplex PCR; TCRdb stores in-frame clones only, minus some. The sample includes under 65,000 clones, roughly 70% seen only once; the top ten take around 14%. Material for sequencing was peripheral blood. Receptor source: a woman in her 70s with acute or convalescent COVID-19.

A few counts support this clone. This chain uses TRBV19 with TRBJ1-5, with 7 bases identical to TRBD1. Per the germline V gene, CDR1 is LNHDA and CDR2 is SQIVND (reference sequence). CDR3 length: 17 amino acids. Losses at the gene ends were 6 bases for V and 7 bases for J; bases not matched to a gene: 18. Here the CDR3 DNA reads TGTGCCAGTAGCCCACGACCGAAAGACAGGGTGGACCAGCCCCAGCATTTT. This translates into CASSPRPKDRVDQPQHF.

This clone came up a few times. CDR3 amino acids: CASSPRQGRFDLNTEAFF. The CDR3 coding sequence is TGTGCCAGCTCACCGCGACAGGGAAGATTTGATTTGAACACTGAAGCTTTCTTT. The chain is built from TRBV18 and TRBJ1-1, with 7 bases that match TRBD1. The length of the CDR3 is 18 residues. Germline V gene data show CDR1 as KGHSH and CDR2 as LQKENI. The V segment lost 3 bases and the J segment 0 bases; nucleotides outside the gene matches: 13.

The CDR3 DNA sequence: TGTGCCAGCAGCCCAGGCGGGACAGCCTACTCCTACGAGCAGTACGTC. Residues: CASSPGGTAYSYEQYV. The chain uses TRBV5-5 and TRBJ2-7; weak D call: TRBD1 (7 bases). Germline CDR1 reads SGHKS; CDR2 reads YYEKEE (reference sequence). CDR3 length: 16 residues. V lost 4 bases to trimming and J lost 0 bases, with 17 bases between them.

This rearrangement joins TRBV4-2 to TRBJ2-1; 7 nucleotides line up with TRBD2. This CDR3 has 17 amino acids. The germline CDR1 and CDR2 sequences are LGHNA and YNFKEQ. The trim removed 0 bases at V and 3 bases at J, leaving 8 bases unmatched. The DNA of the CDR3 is TGTGCCAGCAGCCAAGATCCTGCTCGCGGGGGCTACAATGAGCAGTTCTTC. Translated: CASSQDPARGGYNEQFF.

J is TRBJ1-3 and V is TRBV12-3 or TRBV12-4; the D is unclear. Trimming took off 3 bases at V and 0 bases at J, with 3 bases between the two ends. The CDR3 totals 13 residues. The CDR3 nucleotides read TGTGCCAGCAGTTTCCGCTCTGGAAACACCATATATTTT. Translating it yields CASSFRSGNTIYF.

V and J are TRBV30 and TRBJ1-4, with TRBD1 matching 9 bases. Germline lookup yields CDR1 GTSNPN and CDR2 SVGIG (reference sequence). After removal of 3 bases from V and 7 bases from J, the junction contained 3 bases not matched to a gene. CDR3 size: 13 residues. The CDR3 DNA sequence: TGTGCCTGGAGGACAGGGGGGAGTGAAAAACTGTTTTTT. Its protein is CAWRTGGSEKLFF.

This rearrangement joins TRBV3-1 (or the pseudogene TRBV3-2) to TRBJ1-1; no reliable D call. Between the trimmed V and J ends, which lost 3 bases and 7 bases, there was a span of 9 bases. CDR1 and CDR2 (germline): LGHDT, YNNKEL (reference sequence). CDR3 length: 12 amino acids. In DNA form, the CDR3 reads TGTGCCAGCAGCCACTCAGACTTTGAAGCTTTCTTT. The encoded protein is CASSHSDFEAFF.

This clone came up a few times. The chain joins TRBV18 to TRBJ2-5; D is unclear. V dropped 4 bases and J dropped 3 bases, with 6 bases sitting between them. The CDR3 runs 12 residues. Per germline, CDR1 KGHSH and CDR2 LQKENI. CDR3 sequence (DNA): TGTGCCAGCTCACTTCCAAAAGAGACCCAGTACTTC. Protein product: CASSLPKETQYF.

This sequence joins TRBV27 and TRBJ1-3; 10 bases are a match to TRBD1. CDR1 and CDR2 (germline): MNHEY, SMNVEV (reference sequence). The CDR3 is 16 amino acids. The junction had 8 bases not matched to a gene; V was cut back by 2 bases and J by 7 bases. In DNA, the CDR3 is TGTGCCAGCAGTTTAAGGCTCCCGGGACAGGGGAACACCATATATTTT. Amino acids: CASSLRLPGQGNTIYF.

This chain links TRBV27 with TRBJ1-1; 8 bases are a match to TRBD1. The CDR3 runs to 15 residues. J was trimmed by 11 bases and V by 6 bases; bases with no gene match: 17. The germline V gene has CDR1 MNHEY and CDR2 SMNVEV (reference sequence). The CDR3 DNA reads TGTGCCAGCAGCTCTCCGGCAGGGGGCCCTTTGACGGCTTTCTTT. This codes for CASSSPAGGPLTAFF.

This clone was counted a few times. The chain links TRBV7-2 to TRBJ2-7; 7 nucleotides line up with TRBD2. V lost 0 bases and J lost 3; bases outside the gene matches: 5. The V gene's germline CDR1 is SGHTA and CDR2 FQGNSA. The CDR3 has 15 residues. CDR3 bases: TGTGCCAGCAGCTTAGCGTCGGGGACTAACTACGAGCAGTACTTC. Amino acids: CASSLASGTNYEQYF.

As DNA, the CDR3 is TGTGCCAGCAGCTTGAAACAGGTCAACACTGAAGCTTTCTTT. Its translation: CASSLKQVNTEAFF. The rearrangement joins TRBV5-6 to TRBJ1-1, with D possibly being TRBD1 (5 bases). The CDR3 has 14 amino acids. Per germline, CDR1 SGHDT and CDR2 YYEEEE. Between the trimmed V and J ends, which lost 1 base and 2 bases, there was a span of 9 bases.

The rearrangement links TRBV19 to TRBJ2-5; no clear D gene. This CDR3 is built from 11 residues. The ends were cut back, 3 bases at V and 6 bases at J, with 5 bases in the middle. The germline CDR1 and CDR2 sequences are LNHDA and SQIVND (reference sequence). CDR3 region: CASSIGQTQYF. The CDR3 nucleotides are TGTGCCAGTAGTATTGGCCAGACCCAGTACTTC.

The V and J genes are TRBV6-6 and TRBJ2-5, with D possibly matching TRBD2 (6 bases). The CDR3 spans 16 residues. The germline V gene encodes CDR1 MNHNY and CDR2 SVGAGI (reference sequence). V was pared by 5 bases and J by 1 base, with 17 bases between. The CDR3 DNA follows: TGTGCCAGCAGTCTGGCGGAGCGGGTCATCCAAGAGACCCAGTACTTC. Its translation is CASSLAERVIQETQYF.

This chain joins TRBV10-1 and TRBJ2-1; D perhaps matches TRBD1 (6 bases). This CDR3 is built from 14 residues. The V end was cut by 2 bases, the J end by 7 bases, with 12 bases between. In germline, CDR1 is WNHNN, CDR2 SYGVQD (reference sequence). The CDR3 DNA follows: TGCGCCAGCAGTGAGCGCAGGGGTGGGAATGAGCAGTTCTTC. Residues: CASSERRGGNEQFF.

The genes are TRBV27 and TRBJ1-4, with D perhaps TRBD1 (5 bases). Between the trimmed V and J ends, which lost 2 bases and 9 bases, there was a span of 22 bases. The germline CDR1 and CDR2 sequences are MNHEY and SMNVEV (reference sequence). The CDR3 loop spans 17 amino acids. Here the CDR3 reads CASSLSVVAGQGKKLFF. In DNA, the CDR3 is TGTGCCAGCAGTTTAAGCGTCGTTGCCGGGCAGGGCAAAAAACTGTTTTTT. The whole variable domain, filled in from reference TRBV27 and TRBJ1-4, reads EAQVTQNPRYLITVTGKKLTVTCSQNMNHEYMSWYRQDPGLGLRQIYYSMNVEVTDKGDVPEGYKVSRKEKRNFPLILESPSPNQTSLYFCASSLSVVAGQGKKLFFGSGTQLSVL.

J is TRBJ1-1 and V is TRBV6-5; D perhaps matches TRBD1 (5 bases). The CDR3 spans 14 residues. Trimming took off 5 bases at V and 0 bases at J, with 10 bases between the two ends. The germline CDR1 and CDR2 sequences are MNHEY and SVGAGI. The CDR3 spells CASSNRRMNTEAFF. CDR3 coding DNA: TGTGCCAGCAGTAACAGGCGGATGAACACTGAAGCTTTCTTT.

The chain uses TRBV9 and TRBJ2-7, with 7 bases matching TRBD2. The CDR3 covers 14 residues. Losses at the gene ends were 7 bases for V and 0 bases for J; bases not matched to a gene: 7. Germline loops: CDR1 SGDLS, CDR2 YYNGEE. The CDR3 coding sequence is TGTGCCAGCGGGGGGGTCTATACCTCCTACGAGCAGTACTTC. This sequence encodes CASGGVYTSYEQYF. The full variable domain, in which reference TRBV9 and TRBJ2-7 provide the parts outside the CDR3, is DSGVTQTPKHLITATGQRVTLRCSPRSGDLSVYWYQQSLDQGLQFLIQYYNGEERAKGNILERFSAQQFPDLHSELNLSSLELGDSALYFCASGGVYTSYEQYFGPGTRLTVT.

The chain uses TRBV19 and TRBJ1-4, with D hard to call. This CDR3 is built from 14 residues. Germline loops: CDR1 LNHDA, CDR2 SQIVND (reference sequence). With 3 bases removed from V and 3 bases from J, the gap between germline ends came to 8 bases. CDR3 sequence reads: CASSILSPNEKLFF. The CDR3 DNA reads TGTGCCAGTAGTATTCTATCCCCTAATGAAAAACTGTTTTTT. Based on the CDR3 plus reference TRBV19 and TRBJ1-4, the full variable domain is DGGITQSPKYLFRKEGQNVTLSCEQNLNHDAMYWYRQDPGQGLRLIYYSQIVNDFQKGDIAEGYSVSREKKESFPLTVTSAQKNPTAFYLCASSILSPNEKLFFGSGTQLSVL.

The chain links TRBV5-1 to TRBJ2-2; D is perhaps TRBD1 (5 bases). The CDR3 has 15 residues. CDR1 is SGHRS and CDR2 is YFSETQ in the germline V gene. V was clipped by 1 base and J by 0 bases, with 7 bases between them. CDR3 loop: CASSLIGANTGELFF. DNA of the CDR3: TGCGCCAGCAGCTTGATAGGGGCGAACACCGGGGAGCTGTTTTTT. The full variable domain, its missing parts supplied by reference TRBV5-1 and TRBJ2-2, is KAGVTQTPRYLIKTRGQQVTLSCSPISGHRSVSWYQQTPGQGLQFLFEYFSETQRNKGNFPGRFSGRQFSNSRSEMNVSTLELGDSALYLCASSLIGANTGELFFGEGSRLTVL.

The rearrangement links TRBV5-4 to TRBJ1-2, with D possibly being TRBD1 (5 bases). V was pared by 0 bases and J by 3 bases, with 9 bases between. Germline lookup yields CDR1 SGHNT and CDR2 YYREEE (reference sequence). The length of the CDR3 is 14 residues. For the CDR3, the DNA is TGTGCCAGCAGCTTGGCGCAGGGCTACTATGGCTACACCTTC. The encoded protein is CASSLAQGYYGYTF.

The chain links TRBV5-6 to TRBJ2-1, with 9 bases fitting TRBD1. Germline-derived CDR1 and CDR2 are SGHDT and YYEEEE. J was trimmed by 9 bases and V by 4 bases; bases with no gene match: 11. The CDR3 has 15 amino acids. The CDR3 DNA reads TGTGCCAGCAGCGCCGGGACAGGGTGGGGTGGTGAGCAGTTCTTC. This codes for CASSAGTGWGGEQFF.

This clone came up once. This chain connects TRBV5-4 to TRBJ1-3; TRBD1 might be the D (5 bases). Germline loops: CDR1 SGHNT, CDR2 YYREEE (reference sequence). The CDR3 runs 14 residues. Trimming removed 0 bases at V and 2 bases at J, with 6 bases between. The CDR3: CASSLAGAGNTIYF. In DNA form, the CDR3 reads TGTGCCAGCAGCTTGGCGGGGGCTGGAAACACCATATATTTT.

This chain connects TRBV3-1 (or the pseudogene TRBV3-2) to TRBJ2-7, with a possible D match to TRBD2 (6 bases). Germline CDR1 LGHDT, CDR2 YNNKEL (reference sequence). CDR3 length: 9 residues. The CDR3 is CPPGDEQYV. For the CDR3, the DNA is TGTCCCCCGGGAGACGAGCAGTACGTC.

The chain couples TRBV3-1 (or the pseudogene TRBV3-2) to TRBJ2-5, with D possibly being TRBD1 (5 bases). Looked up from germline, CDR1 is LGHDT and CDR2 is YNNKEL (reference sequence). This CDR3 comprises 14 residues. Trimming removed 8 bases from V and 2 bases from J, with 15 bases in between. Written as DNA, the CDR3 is TGTGCCAGCCGACAGAGACTGAATCAAGAGACCCAGTACTTC. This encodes CASRQRLNQETQYF.

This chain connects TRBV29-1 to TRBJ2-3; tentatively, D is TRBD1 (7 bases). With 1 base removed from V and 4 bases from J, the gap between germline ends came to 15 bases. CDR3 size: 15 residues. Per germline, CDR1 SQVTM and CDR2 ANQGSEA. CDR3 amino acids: CSVEGLGGQSDTQYF. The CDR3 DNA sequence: TGCAGCGTTGAAGGCCTGGGGGGACAGTCAGATACGCAGTATTTT.